This TCR beta chain is drawn from a study of cytomegalovirus exposure and HLA in healthy donors. About the study: Roughly 180 million T cells yielded 100 million or so unique TCR beta sequences in earlier analysis.

Study-wide results and limits: Some TCR beta chains (roughly 160 of them) were listed as cytomegalovirus-associated. The sole available immune exposure information was CMV serostatus.

On this clone: Its antigen is still unknown.

The PCR used 60 Vbeta and 13 Jbeta primers. Authors' processing steps: There were about 80 million unique TCR beta chains by a later count, and around 10 million of them were shared. Assay used: immunoSEQ multiplex PCR; TCRdb lists only in-frame clones, some missing. From that table come the V and J calls and clone size; the DNA was used to work out D and trimming. The table records roughly 71,000 clones, around 70% of them present only once. The source of this sequence is a human donor in good health. The sequencing input was PBMCs.

The CDR3 spells CASSPQDRGYGNTEAFF. Written as DNA, the CDR3 is TGTGCCAGCAGCCCCCAAGACAGGGGCTACGGGAACACTGAAGCTTTCTTT. The chain uses TRBV11-1 and TRBJ1-1; 8 bases match TRBD1. The CDR3 consists of 17 residues. In germline, CDR1 is SGHAT, CDR2 FQDESV (reference sequence). J lost 1 base, V lost 5 bases, and 12 bases had no gene match.